In this sample, the clone carrying this T cell receptor beta chain turned up many times. What it binds is not known. These data come from a study of blood T cells in healthy people across ages. Study context: Through template switching, about one barcoded beta molecule was captured per two T cells, as measured in model experiments.

A second PCR, run for 7 to 11 cycles, used a sample-barcoded 5' primer plus a J-beta primer mix. Each TCR beta cDNA got a 12-nucleotide random molecular identifier. MiXCR, applied by TCRdb to the 5' RACE reads, yields one record per CDR3 protein. The sample lists 1.5 million to 2 million distinct CDR3 sequences; 28% were seen once. Study-level results: Higher naive T cell percentage went strongly together with higher TCR beta diversity.

This sequence originates from a woman in her thirties in good health. The specimen sequenced was blood.

DNA for the CDR3: TGTGCCAGCGGCGGGACCCAAGAGACCCAGTACTTC. Its protein is CASGGTQETQYF. The chain uses TRBV28 and TRBJ2-5; a possible D gene is TRBD2 (6 bases). The germline V gene encodes CDR1 MDHEN and CDR2 SYDVKM. The V gene lost 8 bases and the J gene lost 1 base, with 8 bases spanning the gap. The CDR3 has 12 residues.